These 9 T cell receptor beta chains were sequenced from one sample in a study of cytomegalovirus exposure and HLA in healthy donors. PCR employed 60 Vbeta and 13 Jbeta primers. Profiling relied on immunoSEQ multiplex PCR, and the TCRdb table lists in-frame clones only, not all of them. The repertoire has tens of thousands of clones, roughly 79% of them found once; the top ten carry approximately 3.9%. Sample: PBMCs. The receptors originated from a woman aged 35 to 49 in good health and CMV-seronegative.

V usage is TRBV7-9 and J usage is TRBJ1-3, with D uncertain. CDR1 is SEHNR and CDR2 is FQNEAQ in the germline V gene (reference sequence). Trimming shortened V by 1 base and J by 0 bases, and 16 bases separated the two germline ends. The CDR3 runs to 18 residues. The CDR3 loop is CASSLDEGANYSGNTIYF. DNA of the CDR3: TGTGCCAGCAGCTTAGACGAGGGCGCAAATTACTCTGGAAACACCATATATTTT.

The CDR3 nucleotides are TGTGCCAGCAGTGACGCAGGTTCACCCCTCCACTTT. The encoded protein is CASSDAGSPLHF. The chain combines TRBV6-5 with TRBJ1-6; D uncertain. From germline, CDR1 is MNHEY and CDR2 SVGAGI. The CDR3 extends over 12 amino acids. V shed 5 bases and J shed 9 bases, with 8 bases lying between them.

V is TRBV19 and J is TRBJ1-1; 10 bases map to TRBD1. V dropped 2 bases and J dropped 3; count of bases not matched to a gene: 3. The CDR3 totals 15 residues. The germline gives CDR1 LNHDA, CDR2 SQIVND (reference sequence). The CDR3 region has the DNA TGTGCCAGTAGTATAAATGGACAGGGGGACACTGAAGCTTTCTTT. This gives the protein CASSINGQGDTEAFF. Variable domain in full (rest from reference TRBV19 and TRBJ1-1): DGGITQSPKYLFRKEGQNVTLSCEQNLNHDAMYWYRQDPGQGLRLIYYSQIVNDFQKGDIAEGYSVSREKKESFPLTVTSAQKNPTAFYLCASSINGQGDTEAFFGQGTRLTVV.

This clone was observed once. The gene calls are TRBV7-2 and TRBJ2-7, with a tentative D call TRBD1 (6 bases). There are 13 residues in the CDR3. Germline lookup yields CDR1 SGHTA and CDR2 FQGNSA. V was pared by 4 bases and J by 6 bases, with 13 bases between. The CDR3 DNA reads as TGTGCCAGCAGCTCCTGGACAGAGAGCGAGCAGTACTTC. This translates into CASSSWTESEQYF.

This clone was seen a few times. CDR3 nucleotide sequence: TGCGCCAGCAGTACGGGAGTAGGCTACGAGCAGTACTTC. It yields the protein CASSTGVGYEQYF. J is TRBJ2-7 and V is TRBV5-1; a possible D gene is TRBD2 (6 bases). V dropped 5 bases and J dropped 3 bases, with 12 bases sitting between them. The CDR3 covers 13 residues. Germline CDR1 reads SGHRS; CDR2 reads YFSETQ.

The CDR3 DNA is TGTGCCAGCAGGCGCCAAGCGGGACCCTACGAGCAGTACTTC. Protein sequence: CASRRQAGPYEQYF. The V and J genes are TRBV11-2 and TRBJ2-7; 7 nucleotides align to TRBD2. Germline V gives CDR1 SGHAT, CDR2 FQNNGV. Losses at the gene ends were 6 bases for V and 2 bases for J; bases not matched to a gene: 7. The CDR3 runs to 14 residues.

The chain carries TRBV15 and TRBJ1-3; D may be TRBD1 (5 bases). V was shortened by 0 bases and J by 2 bases, with 11 bases between the two germline ends. This CDR3 spans 16 amino acids. Germline loops: CDR1 LNHNV, CDR2 YYDKDF (reference sequence). In nucleotides, the CDR3 is TGTGCCACCAGCAGAGATCCAGGGAAGACTGGAAACACCATATATTTT. It codes for CATSRDPGKTGNTIYF. Complete variable domain (other parts from reference TRBV15 and TRBJ1-3): DAMVIQNPRYQVTQFGKPVTLSCSQTLNHNVMYWYQQKSSQAPKLLFHYYDKDFNNEADTPDNFQSRRPNTSFCFLDIRSPGLGDTAMYLCATSRDPGKTGNTIYFGEGSWLTVV.

The chain is built from TRBV6-5 and TRBJ2-2; a possible D gene is TRBD2 (6 bases). Germline values: CDR1 MNHEY, CDR2 SVGAGI. CDR3 size: 15 residues. V was pared by 2 bases and J by 4 bases, with 11 bases between. CDR3 DNA sequence: TGTGCCAGCAGTTACGGCGGGGCGGGCACCGGGGAGCTGTTTTTT. Its translation: CASSYGGAGTGELFF.

This clone has only one observation. The chain is built from TRBV4-1 and TRBJ2-3, with 14 bases matching TRBD2. The germline V gene encodes CDR1 MGHRA and CDR2 YSYEKL. The J segment lost 2 bases and the V segment lost 4 bases, leaving 11 bases of the junction unmatched. This CDR3 has 19 amino acids. The CDR3 DNA is TGCGCCAGCAGCCGCCCAGGACTAGCGGGGGGACTTACCACAGATACGCAGTATTTT. Translated: CASSRPGLAGGLTTDTQYF.